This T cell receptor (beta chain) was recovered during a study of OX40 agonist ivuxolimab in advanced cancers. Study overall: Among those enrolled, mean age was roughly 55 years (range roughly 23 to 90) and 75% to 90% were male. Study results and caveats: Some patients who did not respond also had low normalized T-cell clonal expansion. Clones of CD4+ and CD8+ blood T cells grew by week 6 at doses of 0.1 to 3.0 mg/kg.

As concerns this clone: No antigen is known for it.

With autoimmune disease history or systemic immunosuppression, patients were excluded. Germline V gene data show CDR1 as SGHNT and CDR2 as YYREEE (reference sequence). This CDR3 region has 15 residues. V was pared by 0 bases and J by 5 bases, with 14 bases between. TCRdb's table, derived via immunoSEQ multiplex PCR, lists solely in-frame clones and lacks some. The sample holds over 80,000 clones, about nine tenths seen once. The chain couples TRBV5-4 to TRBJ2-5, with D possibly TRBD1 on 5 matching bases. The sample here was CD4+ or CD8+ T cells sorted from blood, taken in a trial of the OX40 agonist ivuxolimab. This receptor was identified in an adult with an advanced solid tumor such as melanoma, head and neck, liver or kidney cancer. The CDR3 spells CASSLAGFGAETQYF. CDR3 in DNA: TGTGCCAGCAGCTTGGCCGGATTTGGGGCGGAGACCCAGTACTTC.